One and the same sample provided the 7 T cell receptor beta chains below, sequenced in a study of beta chain features in type 1 diabetes. Investigators reverse transcribed all isolated RNA, so they sequenced expressed TCRB transcripts. TCRdb keeps only in-frame clones here, not all; method: immunoSEQ multiplex PCR. This sample has 250,000 to 350,000 clones, with 11% found just once. Sequences were obtained from naive CD4+ T cells from blood. Receptors were obtained from a woman under 40 in good health.

The chain uses TRBV25-1 and TRBJ1-1; 9 bases align to TRBD1. V gave up 5 bases and J gave up 0 bases; unmatched junction bases: 10. Germline CDR1 is MGHDK and CDR2 is SYGVNS. This CDR3 spans 17 amino acids. The DNA of the CDR3 is TGTGCCAGCAGTAACGGACAGGGGCCCCATTTGAACACTGAAGCTTTCTTT. Protein: CASSNGQGPHLNTEAFF.

This clone appeared a few times. The genes are TRBV5-4 and TRBJ1-2; TRBD1 aligns across 8 bases. Unmatched junction bases numbered 9, after V lost 5 bases and J lost 3 bases. CDR3 length: 15 residues. CDR1 and CDR2 from the germline V gene are SGHNT and YYREEE (reference sequence). The CDR3 loop is CASSFGQGRDYGYTF. The CDR3 DNA is TGTGCCAGCAGTTTTGGACAGGGAAGGGACTATGGCTACACCTTC.

A few counts support this clone. This rearrangement joins TRBV5-1 to TRBJ2-5; TRBD2 matches at 11 bases. V was pared by 4 bases and J by 2 bases, with 13 bases of the junction left unmatched. Germline loops: CDR1 SGHRS, CDR2 YFSETQ. This CDR3 is 18 amino acids long. The CDR3 DNA is TGCGCCAGCAGCCCAACTAGCGGGGGCGTGAACCCGCAAGAGACCCAGTACTTC. Translation: CASSPTSGGVNPQETQYF.

A few counts support this clone. The chain recombines TRBV5-6 with TRBJ2-2; 9 nucleotides align to TRBD1. The germline gives CDR1 SGHDT, CDR2 YYEEEE. Trimming removed 3 bases from V and 1 base from J; junction bases left unmatched: 4. There are 16 residues in the CDR3. CDR3 DNA sequence: TGTGCCAGCAGCTCCCCGACAGGGGGGAACACCGGGGAGCTGTTTTTT. It translates to CASSSPTGGNTGELFF.

This chain uses TRBV15 with TRBJ2-5, with D perhaps matching TRBD1 (5 bases). The V gene lost 0 bases and the J gene lost 14 bases, with 13 bases spanning the gap. Per the germline V gene, CDR1 is LNHNV and CDR2 is YYDKDF (reference sequence). CDR3 length: 12 residues. The CDR3 loop reads CATSRDAGPEYF. CDR3 nucleotides: TGTGCCACCAGCAGAGATGCAGGGCCCGAATACTTC.

This clone has only a few counts. V and J are TRBV6-5 and TRBJ2-2; D perhaps matches TRBD2 (6 bases). V was clipped by 0 bases and J by 7 bases, with 12 bases between them. The CDR3 extends over 15 amino acids. Looked up from germline, CDR1 is MNHEY and CDR2 is SVGAGI. CDR3 nucleotide sequence: TGTGCCAGCAGTTACTCCGCGGGCGGGATCGGGGAGCTGTTTTTT. Its protein product is CASSYSAGGIGELFF.

This clone was found a few times. This chain uses TRBV18 with TRBJ2-7, with 10 bases that match TRBD1. This CDR3 has 18 amino acids. Germline assignment: CDR1 KGHSH and CDR2 LQKENI. V gave up 3 bases and J gave up 5 bases; unmatched junction bases: 16. For the CDR3, the DNA is TGTGCCAGCTCACCGGATTCTGTCGGGGACAGGGGTGTCAACGAGCAGTACTTC. It is translated as CASSPDSVGDRGVNEQYF.